The entry below describes one T cell receptor (beta chain). Stable Graves' hyperthyroidism denoted no ophthalmopathy progression over 18 months. Investigators excluded patients with uncontrolled infection, other autoimmune disease, pregnancy or lactation. It was 10 ml of fresh peripheral blood that supplied the PBMCs. The sample originates from a study of T cells in Graves' hyperthyroidism and ophthalmopathy. As for the study in general: Once the initial diagnosis was made, peripheral blood was obtained before any treatment.

From germline, CDR1 is SGHVS and CDR2 FQNEAQ. The CDR3 spans 16 residues. Trimming removed 8 bases from V and 4 bases from J; junction bases left unmatched: 13. RNA transcripts were the template for amplifying TCR beta CDR3 regions. First-round RT-PCR with HTBI primers amplified the TCR CDR3 region. TCRdb fed the multiplex PCR reads into MiXCR, producing one record per CDR3 protein. The sample holds around 300,000 distinct CDR3 sequences, approximately 13% seen once. This clonotype was sampled from a woman aged 40 to 49 with Graves' hyperthyroidism. The rearrangement links TRBV7-8 to TRBJ2-2; TRBD2 matches at 7 bases. The sample was blood. In DNA, the CDR3 is TGTGCCAGCGTTCCGAGGGGAGGGCCGGTCACCGGGGAGCTGTTTTTT. As protein: CASVPRGGPVTGELFF.